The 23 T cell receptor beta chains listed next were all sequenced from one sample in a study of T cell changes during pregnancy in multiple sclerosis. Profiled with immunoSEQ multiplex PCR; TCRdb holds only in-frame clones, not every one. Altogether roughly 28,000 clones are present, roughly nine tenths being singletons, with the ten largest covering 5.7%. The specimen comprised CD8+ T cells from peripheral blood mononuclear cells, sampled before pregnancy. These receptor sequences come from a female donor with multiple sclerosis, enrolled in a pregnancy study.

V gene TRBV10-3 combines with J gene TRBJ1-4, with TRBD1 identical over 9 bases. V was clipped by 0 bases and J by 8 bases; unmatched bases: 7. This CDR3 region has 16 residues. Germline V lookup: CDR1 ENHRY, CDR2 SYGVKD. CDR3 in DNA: TGTGCCATCAGTGAGTCCGAGGACAGGGGAGGAGAAAAACTGTTTTTT. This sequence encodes CAISESEDRGGEKLFF.

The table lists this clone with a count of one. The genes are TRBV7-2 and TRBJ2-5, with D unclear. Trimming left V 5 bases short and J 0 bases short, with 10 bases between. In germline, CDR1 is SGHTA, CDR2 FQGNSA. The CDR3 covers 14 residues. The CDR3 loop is CASSHWAYQETQYF. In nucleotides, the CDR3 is TGTGCCAGCAGCCATTGGGCGTACCAAGAGACCCAGTACTTC.

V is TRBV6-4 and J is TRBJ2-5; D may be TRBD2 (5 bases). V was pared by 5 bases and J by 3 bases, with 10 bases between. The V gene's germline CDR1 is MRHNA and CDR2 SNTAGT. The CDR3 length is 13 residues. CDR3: CASSPRAEETQYF. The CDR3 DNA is TGTGCCAGCAGTCCTCGAGCGGAAGAGACCCAGTACTTC.

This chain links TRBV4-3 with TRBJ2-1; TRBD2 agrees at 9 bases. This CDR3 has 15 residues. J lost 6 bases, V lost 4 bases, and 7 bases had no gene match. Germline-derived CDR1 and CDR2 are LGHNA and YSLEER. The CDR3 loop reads CASSRGLASLNEQFF. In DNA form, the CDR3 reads TGCGCCAGCAGCCGCGGACTAGCGTCACTCAATGAGCAGTTCTTC.

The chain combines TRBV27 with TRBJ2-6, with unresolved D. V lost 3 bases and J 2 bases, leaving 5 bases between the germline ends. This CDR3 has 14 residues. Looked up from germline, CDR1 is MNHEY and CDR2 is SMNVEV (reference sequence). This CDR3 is CASSFVAGANVLTF. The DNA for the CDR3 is TGTGCCAGCAGTTTTGTAGCTGGGGCCAACGTCCTGACTTTC. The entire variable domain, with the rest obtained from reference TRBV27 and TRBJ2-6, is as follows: EAQVTQNPRYLITVTGKKLTVTCSQNMNHEYMSWYRQDPGLGLRQIYYSMNVEVTDKGDVPEGYKVSRKEKRNFPLILESPSPNQTSLYFCASSFVAGANVLTFGAGSRLTVL.

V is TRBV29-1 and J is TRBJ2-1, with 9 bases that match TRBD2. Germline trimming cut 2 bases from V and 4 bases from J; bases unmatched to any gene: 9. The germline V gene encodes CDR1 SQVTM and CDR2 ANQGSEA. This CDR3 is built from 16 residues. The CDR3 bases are TGCAGCGTTGAATATAGCGGGAGCGTGTTATACAATGAGCAGTTCTTC. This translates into CSVEYSGSVLYNEQFF.

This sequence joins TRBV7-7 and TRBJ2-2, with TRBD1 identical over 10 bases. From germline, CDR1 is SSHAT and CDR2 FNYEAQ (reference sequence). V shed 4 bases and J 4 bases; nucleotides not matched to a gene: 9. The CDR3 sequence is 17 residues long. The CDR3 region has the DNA TGTGCCAGCAGCTCGTATTTGACAGGGGGCGTCACCGGGGAGCTGTTTTTT. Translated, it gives CASSSYLTGGVTGELFF.

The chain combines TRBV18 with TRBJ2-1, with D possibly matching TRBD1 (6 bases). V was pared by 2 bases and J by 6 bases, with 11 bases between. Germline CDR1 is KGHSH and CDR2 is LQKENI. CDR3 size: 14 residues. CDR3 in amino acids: CASSPMDSLNEQFF. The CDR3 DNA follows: TGTGCCAGCTCACCAATGGACAGCCTCAATGAGCAGTTCTTC.

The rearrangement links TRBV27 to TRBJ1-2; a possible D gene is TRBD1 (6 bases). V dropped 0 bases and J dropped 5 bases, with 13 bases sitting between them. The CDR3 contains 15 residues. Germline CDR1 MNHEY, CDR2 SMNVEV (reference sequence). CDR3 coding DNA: TGTGCCAGCAGTTTATCGAGGGGGTTCTTTTATGGCTACACCTTC. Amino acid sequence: CASSLSRGFFYGYTF.

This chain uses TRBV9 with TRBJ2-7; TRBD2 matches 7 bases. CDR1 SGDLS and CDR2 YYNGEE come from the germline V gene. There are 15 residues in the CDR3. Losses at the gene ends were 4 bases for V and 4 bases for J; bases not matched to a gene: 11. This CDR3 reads CASSTGGGSGYEQYF. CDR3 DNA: TGTGCCAGCAGCACAGGTGGCGGGAGTGGATACGAGCAGTACTTC.

The CDR3 DNA is TGCGCCAGCGCCCCCACAAGGACAGCCAACTATGGCTACACCTTC. This sequence encodes CASAPTRTANYGYTF. This sequence joins TRBV4-1 and TRBJ1-2; maybe TRBD1 (6 bases). V shed 8 bases and J shed 2 bases, with 18 bases lying between them. Germline V gene sequence: CDR1 MGHRA, CDR2 YSYEKL. The CDR3 consists of 15 residues.

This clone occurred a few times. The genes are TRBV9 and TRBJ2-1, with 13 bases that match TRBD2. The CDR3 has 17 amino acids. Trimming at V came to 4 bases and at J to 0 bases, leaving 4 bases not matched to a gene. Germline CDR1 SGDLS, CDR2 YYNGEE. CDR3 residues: CASSIGTSGDSYNEQFF. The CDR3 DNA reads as TGTGCCAGCAGCATCGGGACTAGCGGGGACTCCTACAATGAGCAGTTCTTC.

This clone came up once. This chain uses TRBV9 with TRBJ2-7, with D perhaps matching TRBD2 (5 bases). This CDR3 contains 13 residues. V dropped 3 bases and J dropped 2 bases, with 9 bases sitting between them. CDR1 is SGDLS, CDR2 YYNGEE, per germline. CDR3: CASSAGLPYEQYF. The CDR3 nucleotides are TGTGCCAGCAGCGCCGGACTCCCCTACGAGCAGTACTTC.

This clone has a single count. DNA for the CDR3: TGCGCCAGCAGCCCGGACAGGGGGCCTTATAGCAATCAGCCCCAGCATTTT. This translates into CASSPDRGPYSNQPQHF. The V call is TRBV5-1, the J call TRBJ1-5; 11 nucleotides line up with TRBD1. The CDR3 has 17 amino acids. Germline CDR1 reads SGHRS; CDR2 reads YFSETQ. V gave up 4 bases and J gave up 0 bases; unmatched junction bases: 6.

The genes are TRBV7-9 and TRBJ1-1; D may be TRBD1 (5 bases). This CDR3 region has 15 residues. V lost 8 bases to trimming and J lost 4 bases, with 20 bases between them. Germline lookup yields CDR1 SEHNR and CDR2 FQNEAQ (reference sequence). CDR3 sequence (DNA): TGTGCCAGCTCCCTAGGGGAGGGATTGGCCACTGAAGCTTTCTTT. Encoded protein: CASSLGEGLATEAFF.

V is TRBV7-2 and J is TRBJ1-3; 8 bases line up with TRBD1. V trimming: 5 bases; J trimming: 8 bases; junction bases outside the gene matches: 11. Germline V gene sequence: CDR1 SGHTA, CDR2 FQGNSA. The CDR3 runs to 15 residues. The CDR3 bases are TGTGCCAGCAGCACCCGACAGGGGCATAGGGACACCATATATTTT. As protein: CASSTRQGHRDTIYF. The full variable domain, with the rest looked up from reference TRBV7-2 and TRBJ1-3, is GAGVSQSPSNKVTEKGKDVELRCDPISGHTALYWYRQSLGQGLEFLIYFQGNSAPDKSGLPSDRFSAERTGGSVSTLTIQRTQQEDSAVYLCASSTRQGHRDTIYFGEGSWLTVV.

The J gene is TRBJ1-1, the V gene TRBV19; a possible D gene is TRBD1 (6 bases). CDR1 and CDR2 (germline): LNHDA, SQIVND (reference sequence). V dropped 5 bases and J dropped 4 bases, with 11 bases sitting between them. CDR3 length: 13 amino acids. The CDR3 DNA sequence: TGTGCCAGTAGTCAGGGGCTCCCCACTGAAGCTTTCTTT. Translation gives CASSQGLPTEAFF.

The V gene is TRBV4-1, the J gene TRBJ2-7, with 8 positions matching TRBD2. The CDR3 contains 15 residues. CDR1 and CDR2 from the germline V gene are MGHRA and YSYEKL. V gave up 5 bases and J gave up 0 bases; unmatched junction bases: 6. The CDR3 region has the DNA TGCGCCAGCAGCTTTCGAGCGGGGGACTCCTACGAGCAGTACTTC. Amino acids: CASSFRAGDSYEQYF.

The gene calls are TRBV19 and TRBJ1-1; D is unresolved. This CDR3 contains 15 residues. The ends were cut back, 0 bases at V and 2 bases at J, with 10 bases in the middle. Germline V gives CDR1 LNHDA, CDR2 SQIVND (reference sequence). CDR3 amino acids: CASSIDWGVNTEAFF. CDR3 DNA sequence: TGTGCCAGTAGTATAGATTGGGGAGTAAACACTGAAGCTTTCTTT.

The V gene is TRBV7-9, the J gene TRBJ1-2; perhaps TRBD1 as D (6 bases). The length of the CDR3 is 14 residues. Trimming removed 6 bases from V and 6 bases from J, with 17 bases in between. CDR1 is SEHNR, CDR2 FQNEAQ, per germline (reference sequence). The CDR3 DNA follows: TGTGCCAGCAGATCACAGGGTGGGCGCGATGGCTACACCTTC. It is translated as CASRSQGGRDGYTF.

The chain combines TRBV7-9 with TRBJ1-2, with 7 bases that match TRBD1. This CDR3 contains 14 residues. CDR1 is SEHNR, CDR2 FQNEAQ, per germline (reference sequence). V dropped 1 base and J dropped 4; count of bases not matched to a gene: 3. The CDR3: CASSLVGTVYGYTF. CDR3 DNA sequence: TGTGCCAGCAGCTTAGTGGGGACAGTCTATGGCTACACCTTC.

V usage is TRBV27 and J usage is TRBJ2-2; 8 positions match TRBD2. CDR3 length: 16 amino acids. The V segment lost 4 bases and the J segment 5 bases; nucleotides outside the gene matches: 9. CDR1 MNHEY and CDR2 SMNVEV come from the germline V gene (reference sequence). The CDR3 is CASSSRGGDFTGELFF. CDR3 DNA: TGTGCCAGCAGTTCTCGGGGGGGCGACTTTACCGGGGAGCTGTTTTTT.

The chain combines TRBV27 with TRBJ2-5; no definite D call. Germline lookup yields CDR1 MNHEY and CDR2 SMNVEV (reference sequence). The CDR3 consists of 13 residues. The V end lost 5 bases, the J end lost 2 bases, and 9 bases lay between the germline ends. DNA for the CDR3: TGTGCCAGCAGTGGGCACGATCAAGAGACCCAGTACTTC. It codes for CASSGHDQETQYF.